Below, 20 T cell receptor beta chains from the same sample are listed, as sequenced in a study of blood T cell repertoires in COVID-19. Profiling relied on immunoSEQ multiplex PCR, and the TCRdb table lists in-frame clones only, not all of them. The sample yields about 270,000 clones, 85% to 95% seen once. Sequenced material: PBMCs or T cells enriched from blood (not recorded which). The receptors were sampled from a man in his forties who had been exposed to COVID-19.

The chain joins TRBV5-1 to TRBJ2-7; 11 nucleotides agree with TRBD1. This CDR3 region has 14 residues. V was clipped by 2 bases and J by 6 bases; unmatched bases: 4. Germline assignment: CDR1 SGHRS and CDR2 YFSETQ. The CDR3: CASSFRTGGAEQYF. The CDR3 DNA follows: TGCGCCAGCAGCTTTCGGACAGGGGGCGCCGAGCAGTACTTC.

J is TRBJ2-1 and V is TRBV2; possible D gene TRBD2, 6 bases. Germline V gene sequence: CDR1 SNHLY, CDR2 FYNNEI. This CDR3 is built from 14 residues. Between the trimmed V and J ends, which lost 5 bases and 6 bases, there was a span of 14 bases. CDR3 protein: CASSRTGGGNEQFF. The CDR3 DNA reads TGTGCCAGCAGTAGGACTGGGGGAGGCAATGAGCAGTTCTTC.

DNA for the CDR3: TGTGCCAGTAGTACTGGGGACAGTGCGTTTGAGACCCAGTACTTC. It encodes CASSTGDSAFETQYF. The genes are TRBV19 and TRBJ2-5; 7 bases match TRBD1. Germline loops: CDR1 LNHDA, CDR2 SQIVND (reference sequence). V lost 4 bases to trimming and J lost 5 bases; unmatched junction nucleotides: 10. The CDR3 totals 15 residues.

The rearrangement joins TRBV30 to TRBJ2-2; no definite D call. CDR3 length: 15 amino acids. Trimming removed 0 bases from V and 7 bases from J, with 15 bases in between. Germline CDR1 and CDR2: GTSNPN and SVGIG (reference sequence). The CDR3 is CAWSVLAGEIGELFF. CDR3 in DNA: TGTGCCTGGAGTGTATTGGCCGGAGAAATCGGGGAGCTGTTTTTT.

CDR3 in DNA: TGTGCCAGCAGTGAATATGGAGGGATGGGCTATGGCTACACCTTC. It yields the protein CASSEYGGMGYGYTF. The chain is built from TRBV25-1 and TRBJ1-2; D unresolved. Germline-derived CDR1 and CDR2 are MGHDK and SYGVNS. Trimming cost V 0 bases and J 4 bases, with 12 bases left between them. The CDR3 is 15 residues long.

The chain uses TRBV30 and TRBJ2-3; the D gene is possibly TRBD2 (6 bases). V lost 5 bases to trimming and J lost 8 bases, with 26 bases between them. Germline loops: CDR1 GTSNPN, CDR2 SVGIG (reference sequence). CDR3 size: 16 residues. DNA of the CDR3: TGTGCCTGGGGCCCGAGGGCGGGGCGAGTGGCCAGTACGCAGTATTTT. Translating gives CAWGPRAGRVASTQYF.

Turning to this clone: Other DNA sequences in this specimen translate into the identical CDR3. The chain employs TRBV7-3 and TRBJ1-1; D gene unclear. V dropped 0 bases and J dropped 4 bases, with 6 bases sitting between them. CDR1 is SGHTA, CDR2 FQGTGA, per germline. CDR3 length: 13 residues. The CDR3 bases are TGTGCCAGCAGCTTAACACGCGGCACTGAAGCTTTCTTT. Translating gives CASSLTRGTEAFF.

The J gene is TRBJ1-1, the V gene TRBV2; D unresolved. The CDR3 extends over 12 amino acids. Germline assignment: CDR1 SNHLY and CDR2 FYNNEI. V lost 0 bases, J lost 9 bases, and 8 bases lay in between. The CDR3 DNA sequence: TGTGCCAGCAGTGAAGCGCAGTACAAAGCTTTCTTT. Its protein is CASSEAQYKAFF.

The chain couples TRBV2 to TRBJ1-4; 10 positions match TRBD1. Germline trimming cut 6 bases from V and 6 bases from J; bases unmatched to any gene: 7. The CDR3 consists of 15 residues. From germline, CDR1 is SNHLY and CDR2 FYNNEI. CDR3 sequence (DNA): TGTGCCAGCAGCCGCCAGGGGACAGGGGATGAAAAACTGTTTTTT. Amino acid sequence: CASSRQGTGDEKLFF.

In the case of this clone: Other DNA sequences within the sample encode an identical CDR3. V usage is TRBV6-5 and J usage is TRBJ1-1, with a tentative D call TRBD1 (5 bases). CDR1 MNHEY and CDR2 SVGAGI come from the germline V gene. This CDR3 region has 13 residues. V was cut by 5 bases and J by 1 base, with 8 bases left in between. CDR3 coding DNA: TGTGCCAGCAGTCCCAGGGAGAACACTGAAGCTTTCTTT. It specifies CASSPRENTEAFF.

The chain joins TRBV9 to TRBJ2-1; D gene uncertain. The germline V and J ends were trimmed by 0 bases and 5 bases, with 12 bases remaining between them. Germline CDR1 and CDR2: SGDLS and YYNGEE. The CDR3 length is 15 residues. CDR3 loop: CASSVGHADNNEQFF. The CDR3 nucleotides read TGTGCCAGCAGCGTAGGACACGCCGACAACAATGAGCAGTTCTTC.

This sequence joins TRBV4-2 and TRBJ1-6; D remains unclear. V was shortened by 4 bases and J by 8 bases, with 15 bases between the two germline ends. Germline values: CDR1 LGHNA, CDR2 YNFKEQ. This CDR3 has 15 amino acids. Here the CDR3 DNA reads TGTGCCAGCAGCCTTACCGGCCCGGGTTATTCACCCCTCCACTTT. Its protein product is CASSLTGPGYSPLHF.

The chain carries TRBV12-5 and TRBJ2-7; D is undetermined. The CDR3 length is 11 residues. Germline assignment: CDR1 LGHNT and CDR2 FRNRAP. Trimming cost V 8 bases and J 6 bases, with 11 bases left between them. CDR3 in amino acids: CASSLLGEQYF. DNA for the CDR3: TGTGCTAGTTCCCTTCTCGGCGAGCAGTACTTC.

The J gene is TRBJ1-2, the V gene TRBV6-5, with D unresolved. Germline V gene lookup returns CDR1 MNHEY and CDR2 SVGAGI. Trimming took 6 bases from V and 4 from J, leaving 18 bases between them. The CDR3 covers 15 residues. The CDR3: CASSVNTVFRYGYTF. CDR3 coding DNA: TGTGCCAGCAGCGTAAATACGGTCTTCCGCTATGGCTACACCTTC.

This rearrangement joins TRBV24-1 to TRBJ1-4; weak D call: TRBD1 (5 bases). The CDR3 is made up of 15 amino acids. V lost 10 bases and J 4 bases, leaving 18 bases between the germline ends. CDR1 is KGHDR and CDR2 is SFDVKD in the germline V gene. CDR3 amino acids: CATSAGGKSNEKLFF. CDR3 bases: TGTGCCACTTCGGCCGGGGGGAAAAGTAATGAAAAACTGTTTTTT.

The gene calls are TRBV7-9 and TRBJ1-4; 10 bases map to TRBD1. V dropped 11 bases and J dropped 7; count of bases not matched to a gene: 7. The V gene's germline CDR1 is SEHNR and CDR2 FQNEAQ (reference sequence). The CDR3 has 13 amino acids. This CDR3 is CAGRDRGGEKLFF. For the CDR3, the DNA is TGTGCCGGTCGGGACAGGGGCGGTGAAAAACTGTTTTTT.

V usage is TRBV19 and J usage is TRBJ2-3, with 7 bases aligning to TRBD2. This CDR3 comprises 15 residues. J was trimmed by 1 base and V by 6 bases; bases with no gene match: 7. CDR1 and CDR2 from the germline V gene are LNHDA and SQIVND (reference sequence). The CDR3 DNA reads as TGTGCCAGTAGCTTAGAGGGAGGGGGCACAGATACGCAGTATTTT. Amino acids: CASSLEGGGTDTQYF.

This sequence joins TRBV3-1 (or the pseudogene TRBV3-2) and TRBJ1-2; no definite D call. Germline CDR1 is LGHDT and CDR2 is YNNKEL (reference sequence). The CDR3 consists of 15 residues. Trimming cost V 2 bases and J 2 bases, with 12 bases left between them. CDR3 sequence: CASSQSLGANYGYTF. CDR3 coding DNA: TGTGCCAGCAGCCAATCCTTAGGAGCCAACTATGGCTACACCTTC.

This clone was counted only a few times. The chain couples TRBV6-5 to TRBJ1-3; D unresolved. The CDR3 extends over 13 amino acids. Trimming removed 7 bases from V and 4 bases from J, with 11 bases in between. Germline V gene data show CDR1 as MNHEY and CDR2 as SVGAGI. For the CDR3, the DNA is TGTGCCAGCATGCGGGGAGGCGGAAACACCATATATTTT. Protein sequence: CASMRGGGNTIYF.

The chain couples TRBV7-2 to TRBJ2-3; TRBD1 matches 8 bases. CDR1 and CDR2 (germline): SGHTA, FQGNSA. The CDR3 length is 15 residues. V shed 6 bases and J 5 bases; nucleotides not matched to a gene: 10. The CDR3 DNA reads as TGTGCCAGCAGTTTAAACGGACAGGGTATAGATACGCAGTATTTT. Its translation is CASSLNGQGIDTQYF.